The text below deals with one T cell receptor beta chain. The V gene end was trimmed by 5 bases and the J gene end by 6 bases; junction bases not matched to a gene: 2. CDR3 length: 13 amino acids. CDR1 and CDR2 from the germline V gene are ENHRY and SYGVKD. During its preparation, the TCRbeta library received unique molecular identifiers. TCRdb called the PCR reads again in MiXCR, with one record for every CDR3 protein. The data show a few hundred thousand distinct CDR3 sequences, roughly 22% seen once. This sample is part of a study of T-cell reconstitution after alpha-beta-depleted transplantation in children.

The chain uses TRBV10-3 and TRBJ2-1; 9 bases line up with TRBD1. This TCR was recovered from a human donor who donated a stem cell graft to a child with acute myeloid leukemia. The sample here was PBMCs from the stem cell graft donor, taken from the stem cell graft. The CDR3 sequence is CAISRDRVNEQFF. CDR3 bases: TGTGCCATCAGTCGGGACAGGGTCAATGAGCAGTTCTTC.